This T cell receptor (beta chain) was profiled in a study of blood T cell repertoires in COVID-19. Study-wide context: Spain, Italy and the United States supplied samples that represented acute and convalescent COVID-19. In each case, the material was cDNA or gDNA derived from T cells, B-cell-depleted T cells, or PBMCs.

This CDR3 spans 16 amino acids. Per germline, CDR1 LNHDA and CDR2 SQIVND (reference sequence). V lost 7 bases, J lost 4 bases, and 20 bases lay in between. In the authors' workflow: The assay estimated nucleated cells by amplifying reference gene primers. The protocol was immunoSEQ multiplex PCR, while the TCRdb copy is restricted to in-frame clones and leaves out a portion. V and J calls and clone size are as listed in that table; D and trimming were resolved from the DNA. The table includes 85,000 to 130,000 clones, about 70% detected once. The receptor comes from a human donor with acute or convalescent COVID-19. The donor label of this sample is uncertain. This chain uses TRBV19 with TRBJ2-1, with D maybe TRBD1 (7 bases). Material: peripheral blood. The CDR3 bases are TGTGCCAGTAATCTCGGACAGGCCCGGGGGTACAATGAGCAGTTCTTC. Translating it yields CASNLGQARGYNEQFF.